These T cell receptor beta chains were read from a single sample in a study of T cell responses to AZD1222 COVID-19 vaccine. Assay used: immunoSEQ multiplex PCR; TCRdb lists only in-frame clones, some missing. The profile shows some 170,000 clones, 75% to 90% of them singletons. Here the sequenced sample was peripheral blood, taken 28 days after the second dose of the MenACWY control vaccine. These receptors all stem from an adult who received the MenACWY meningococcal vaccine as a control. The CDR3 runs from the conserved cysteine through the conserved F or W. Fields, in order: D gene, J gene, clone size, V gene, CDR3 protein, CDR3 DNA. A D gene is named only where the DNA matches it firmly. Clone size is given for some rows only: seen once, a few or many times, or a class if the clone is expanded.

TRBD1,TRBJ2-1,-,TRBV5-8,CASSVTGVSYNEQFF,TGTGCCAGCAGCGTGACAGGGGTCTCCTACAATGAGCAGTTCTTC
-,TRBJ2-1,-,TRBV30,CAWMNSGYNEQFF,TGTGCCTGGATGAATAGCGGATACAATGAGCAGTTCTTC
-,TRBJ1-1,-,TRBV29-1,CSVERWATEAFF,TGCAGCGTTGAACGTTGGGCAACTGAAGCTTTCTTT
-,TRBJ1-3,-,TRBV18,CASSQGSGNTIYF,TGTGCCTCCTCTCAGGGATCTGGAAACACCATATATTTT
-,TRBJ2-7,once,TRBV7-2,CASSVTGKYEQYF,TGTGCCAGCAGCGTAACAGGGAAATACGAGCAGTACTTC
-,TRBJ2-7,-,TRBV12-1,CASSFDSGHPYEQYF,TGTGCCAGCAGCTTTGATTCGGGACACCCCTACGAGCAGTACTTC
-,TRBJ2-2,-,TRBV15,CATSRDRDTGELFF,TGTGCCACCAGCAGAGATCGGGACACCGGGGAGCTGTTTTTT
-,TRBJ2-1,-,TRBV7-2,CASSLVASSYNEQFF,TGTGCCAGCAGCTTAGTCGCGAGCTCCTACAATGAGCAGTTCTTC
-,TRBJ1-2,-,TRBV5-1,CASSSDPGPRKYGYTF,TGCGCCAGCAGCTCTGATCCGGGGCCCAGGAAGTATGGCTACACCTTC
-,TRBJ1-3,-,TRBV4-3,CASSQGHGGQGAWWTIYF,TGCGCCAGCAGCCAAGGTCATGGCGGGCAGGGCGCCTGGTGGACCATATATTTT
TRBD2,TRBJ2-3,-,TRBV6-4,CASSEWASGGGTDTQYF,TGTGCCAGCAGTGAATGGGCTAGCGGAGGGGGCACAGATACGCAGTATTTT
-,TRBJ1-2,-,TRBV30,CAWSPLDGYTF,TGTGCCTGGAGTCCCTTAGATGGCTACACCTTC
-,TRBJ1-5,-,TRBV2,CASSYSFNQPQHF,TGTGCCAGCAGTTACAGCTTCAATCAGCCCCAGCATTTT
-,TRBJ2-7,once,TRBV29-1,CSVASQPGLSYEQYF,TGCAGCGTTGCCAGCCAGCCCGGACTCTCCTACGAGCAGTACTTC
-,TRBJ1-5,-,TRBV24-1,CATSESDQPQHF,TGTGCCACCAGTGAGAGCGACCAGCCCCAGCATTTT
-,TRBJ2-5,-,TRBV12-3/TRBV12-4,CASSSKETQYF,TGTGCCAGCAGTTCAAAAGAGACCCAGTACTTC
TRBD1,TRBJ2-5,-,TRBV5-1,CASSWDGQGRETQYF,TGCGCCAGCAGTTGGGACGGACAGGGCCGAGAGACCCAGTACTTC
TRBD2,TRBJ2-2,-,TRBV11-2,CASSSGTSQNTGELFF,TGTGCCAGCAGCTCGGGGACTAGCCAGAACACCGGGGAGCTGTTTTTT
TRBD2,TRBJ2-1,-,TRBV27,CASSRLAGEDYEQFF,TGTGCCAGCAGTCGACTAGCGGGAGAGGATTATGAGCAGTTCTTC
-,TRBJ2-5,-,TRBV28,CASSTGTQFLGTQYF,TGTGCCAGCAGTACCGGGACGCAGTTCTTGGGGACCCAGTACTTC
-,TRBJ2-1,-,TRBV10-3,CAISQGGEQFF,TGTGCCATCAGCCAAGGAGGTGAGCAGTTCTTC
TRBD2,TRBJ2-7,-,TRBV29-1,CSVEGLAGIGGYYEQYF,TGCAGCGTTGAAGGACTAGCGGGAATCGGGGGGTACTACGAGCAGTACTTC
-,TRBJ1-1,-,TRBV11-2,CASRRPGRKNTEAFF,TGTGCCAGCAGACGACCGGGACGGAAGAACACTGAAGCTTTCTTT
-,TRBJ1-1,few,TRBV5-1,CASKGSGWEAFF,TGCGCCAGCAAAGGGTCGGGGTGGGAAGCTTTCTTT